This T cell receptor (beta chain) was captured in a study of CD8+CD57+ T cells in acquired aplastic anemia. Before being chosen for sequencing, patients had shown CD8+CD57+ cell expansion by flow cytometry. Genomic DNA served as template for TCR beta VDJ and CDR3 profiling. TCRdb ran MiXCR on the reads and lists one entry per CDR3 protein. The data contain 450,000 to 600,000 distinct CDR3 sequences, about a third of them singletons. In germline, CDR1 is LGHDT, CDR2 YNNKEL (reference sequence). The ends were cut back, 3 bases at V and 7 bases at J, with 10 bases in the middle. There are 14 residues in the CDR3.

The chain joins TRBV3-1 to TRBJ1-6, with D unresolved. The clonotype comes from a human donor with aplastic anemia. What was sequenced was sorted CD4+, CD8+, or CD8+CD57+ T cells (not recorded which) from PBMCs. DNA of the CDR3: TGTGCCAGCAGCCAGGAAGTCGGGAATTCACCCCTCCACTTT. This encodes CASSQEVGNSPLHF.